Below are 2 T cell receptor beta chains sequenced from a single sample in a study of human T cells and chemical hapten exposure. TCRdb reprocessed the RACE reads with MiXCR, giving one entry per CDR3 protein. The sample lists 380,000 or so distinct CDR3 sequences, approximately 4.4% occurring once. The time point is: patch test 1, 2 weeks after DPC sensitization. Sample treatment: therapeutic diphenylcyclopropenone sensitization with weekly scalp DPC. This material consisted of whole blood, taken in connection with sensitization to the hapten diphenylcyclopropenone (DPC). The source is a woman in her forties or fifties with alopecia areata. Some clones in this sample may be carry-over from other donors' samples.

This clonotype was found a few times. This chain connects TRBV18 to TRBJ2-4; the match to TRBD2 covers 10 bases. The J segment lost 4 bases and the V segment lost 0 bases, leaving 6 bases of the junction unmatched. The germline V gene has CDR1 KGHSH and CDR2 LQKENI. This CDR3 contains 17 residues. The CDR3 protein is CASSPPASGGLKNIQYF. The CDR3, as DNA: TGTGCCAGCTCACCACCCGCTAGCGGGGGCCTTAAAAACATTCAGTACTTC.

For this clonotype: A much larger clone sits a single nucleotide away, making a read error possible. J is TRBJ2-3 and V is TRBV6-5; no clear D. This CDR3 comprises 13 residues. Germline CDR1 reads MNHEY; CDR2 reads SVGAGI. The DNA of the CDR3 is TGTGCCAGCAGCGAAGGGCGTGAAGATACGCTGTATTTT. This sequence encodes CASSEGREDTLYF.